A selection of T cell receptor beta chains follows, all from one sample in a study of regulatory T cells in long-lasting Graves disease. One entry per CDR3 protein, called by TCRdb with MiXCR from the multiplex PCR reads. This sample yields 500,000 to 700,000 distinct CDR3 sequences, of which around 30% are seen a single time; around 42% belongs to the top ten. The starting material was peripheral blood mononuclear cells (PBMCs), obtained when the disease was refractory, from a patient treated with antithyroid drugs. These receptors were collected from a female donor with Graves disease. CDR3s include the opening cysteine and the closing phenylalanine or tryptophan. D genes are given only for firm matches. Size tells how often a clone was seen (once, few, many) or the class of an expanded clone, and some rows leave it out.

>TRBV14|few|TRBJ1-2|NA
CASSQGRLYGYTF
TGTGCCAGCAGCCAAGGACGGCTCTATGGCTACACCTTC
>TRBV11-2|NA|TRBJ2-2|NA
CASSPVAGPGGELFF
TGTGCCAGCAGCCCCGTCGCGGGACCGGGAGGGGAGCTGTTTTTT
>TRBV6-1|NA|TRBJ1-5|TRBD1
CASRQGQGARENQPQHF
TGTGCCAGCAGACAGGGACAGGGGGCGCGAGAAAATCAGCCCCAGCATTTT
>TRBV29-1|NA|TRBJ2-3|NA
CSVEGPALELDTDTQYF
TGCAGCGTTGAAGGACCCGCGCTGGAGCTGGACACAGATACGCAGTATTTT
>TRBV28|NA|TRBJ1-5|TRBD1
CASTPGWDRDQPQHF
TGTGCCAGCACCCCTGGATGGGACAGAGATCAGCCCCAGCATTTT
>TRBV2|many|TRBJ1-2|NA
CASSEGADYGYTF
TGTGCCAGCAGTGAAGGGGCAGACTATGGCTACACCTTC
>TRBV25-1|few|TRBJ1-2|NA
CASSEIGRTYGYTF
TGTGCCAGCAGTGAGATAGGCAGAACCTATGGCTACACCTTC
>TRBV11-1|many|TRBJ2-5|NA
CASSPPTMGLQETQYF
TGTGCCAGCAGCCCGCCGACAATGGGTCTCCAAGAGACCCAGTACTTC
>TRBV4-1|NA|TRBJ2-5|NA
CASSHEGQETQYF
TGCGCCAGCAGCCACGAGGGGCAAGAGACCCAGTACTTC
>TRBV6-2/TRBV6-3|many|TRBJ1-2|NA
CASSYSGLNYGYTF
TGTGCCAGCAGTTACAGCGGGCTAAACTATGGCTACACCTTC
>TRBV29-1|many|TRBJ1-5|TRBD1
CSVRGQDNQPQHF
TGCAGCGTGAGAGGACAGGACAATCAGCCCCAGCATTTT
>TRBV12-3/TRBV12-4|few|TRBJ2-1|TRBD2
CASTIGTSGTPSYNEQFF
TGTGCCAGCACCATCGGGACTAGCGGGACACCCTCCTACAATGAGCAGTTCTTC
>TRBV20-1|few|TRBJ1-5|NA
CSASEGEYNQPQHF
TGCAGTGCCTCCGAAGGGGAGTACAATCAGCCCCAGCATTTT
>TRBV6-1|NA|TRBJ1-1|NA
CASRHSGMNTEAFF
TGTGCCAGCAGACACTCTGGGATGAACACTGAAGCTTTCTTT
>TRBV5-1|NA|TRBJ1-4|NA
CASSNPMEEKLFF
TGCGCCAGCAGCAACCCCATGGAGGAAAAACTGTTTTTT
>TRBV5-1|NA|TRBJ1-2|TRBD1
CASSWGQANYGYTF
TGCGCCAGCAGCTGGGGACAGGCGAACTATGGCTACACCTTC
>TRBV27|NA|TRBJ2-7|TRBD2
CASSSALSGRVYEQYF
TGTGCCAGCAGTTCTGCCCTTAGCGGGAGAGTCTACGAGCAGTACTTC
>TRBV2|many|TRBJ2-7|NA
CASSAPLEIEQYF
TGTGCCAGCAGTGCTCCACTCGAAATCGAGCAGTACTTC
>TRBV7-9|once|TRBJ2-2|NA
CASSTRLVNTGELFF
TGTGCCAGCAGCACCAGACTAGTCAACACCGGGGAGCTGTTTTTT
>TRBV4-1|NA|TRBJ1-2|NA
CASSQSTNNYGYTF
TGCGCCAGCAGCCAATCTACAAATAACTATGGCTACACCTTC
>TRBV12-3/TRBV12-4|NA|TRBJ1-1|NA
CASSLPGAGAFF
TGTGCCAGCAGTCTCCCAGGGGCGGGAGCTTTCTTT
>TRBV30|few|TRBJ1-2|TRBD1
CAWRPGGQRKTAYGYTF
TGTGCCTGGAGACCAGGGGGACAGAGGAAGACTGCCTATGGCTACACCTTC
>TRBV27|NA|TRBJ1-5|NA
CASSLQGFSQPQHF
TGTGCCAGCAGTTTGCAGGGATTCTCTCAGCCCCAGCATTTT
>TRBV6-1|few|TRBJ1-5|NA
CASRDGRGASNQPQHF
TGTGCCAGCAGGGACGGGCGGGGCGCTAGCAATCAGCCCCAGCATTTT
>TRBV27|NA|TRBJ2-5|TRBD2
CASSSRTSMYF
TGTGCCAGCAGTTCCCGGACTAGTATGTACTTC
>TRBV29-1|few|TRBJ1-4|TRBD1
CSVEVEDRGGEKLFF
TGCAGCGTTGAAGTAGAGGACAGGGGAGGTGAAAAACTGTTTTTT
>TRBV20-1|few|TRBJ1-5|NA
CSARGRLGAQHF
TGCAGTGCTAGAGGACGTCTCGGGGCCCAGCATTTT
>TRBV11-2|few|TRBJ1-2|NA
CASSDTPGARGYTF
TGTGCCAGCAGCGATACGCCCGGGGCGCGGGGCTACACCTTC
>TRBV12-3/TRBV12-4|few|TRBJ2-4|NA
CASSPPSGREAKNIQYF
TGTGCCAGCAGCCCGCCCTCCGGCAGGGAAGCCAAAAACATTCAGTACTTC
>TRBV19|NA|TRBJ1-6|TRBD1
CASSGDRISPLHF
TGTGCCAGTAGTGGGGACAGGATTTCACCCCTCCACTTT
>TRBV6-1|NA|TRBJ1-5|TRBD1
CASSHRPGQGRVRHQPQHF
TGTGCCAGCAGCCACAGGCCGGGACAGGGGAGGGTAAGGCATCAGCCCCAGCATTTT
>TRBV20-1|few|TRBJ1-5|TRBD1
CSARPLTGVNQPQHF
TGCAGTGCTAGACCCCTTACAGGGGTCAATCAGCCCCAGCATTTT
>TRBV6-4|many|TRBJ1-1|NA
CASSAGVNTEAFF
TGTGCCAGCAGCGCAGGGGTGAACACTGAAGCTTTCTTT
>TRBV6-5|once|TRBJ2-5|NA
CASSYGFGGPQETQYF
TGTGCCAGCAGTTACGGGTTCGGGGGACCACAGGAGACCCAGTACTTC
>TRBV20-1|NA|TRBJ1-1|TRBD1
CSASPVDRGNTEAFF
TGCAGTGCTTCCCCAGTGGACAGGGGGAACACTGAAGCTTTCTTT
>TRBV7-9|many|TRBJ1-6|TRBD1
CASSLETGGNSPLHF
TGTGCCAGCAGCTTGGAGACAGGGGGTAATTCACCCCTCCACTTT
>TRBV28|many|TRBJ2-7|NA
CASRQLRTGKEQYF
TGTGCCAGCAGACAGCTCCGTACGGGGAAGGAGCAGTACTTC
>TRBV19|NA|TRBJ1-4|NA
CASSQAASLKLFF
TGTGCCAGTAGCCAAGCCGCGTCCTTAAAACTGTTTTTT